This T cell receptor (beta chain) was profiled in a study of graft-versus-host responses after intestinal transplantation. Turning to the study itself: Transplantation in recipients was multivisceral, liver-intestinal, or isolated intestinal. Anti-thymocyte globulin was used for induction in all recipients, who then took tacrolimus and steroids for 2 to 4 years.

Assay: immunoSEQ multiplex PCR; the TCRdb copy retains only in-frame clones and omits some. The sample records some 18,000 clones, around nine tenths being singletons. Of note for this clone: Its specificity is not known.

The CDR3 spans 14 residues. The study, taken as a whole, reports: Some GvH clones appeared in ileal mucosa or blood before recipient bone marrow.

The rearrangement links TRBV12-1 to TRBJ1-6; the table's D call, TRBD1, was not checked against the DNA. TRBV12-1 is designated a pseudogene. The specimen was PBMCs, collected around 350 days after transplant. The receptor's source is a human patient who received an intestinal transplant, so some T cells may come from the graft donor. DNA of the CDR3: TGTGCCAGCAGCTTTGGACACTATAATTCACCCCTCCACTTT. This translates into CASSFGHYNSPLHF.